This is a list of T cell receptor beta chains from one sample in a study of CD8 T cells in ankylosing spondylitis. TCRdb re-derived calls from the 5' RACE reads in MiXCR, one entry per CDR3 protein. The sample holds under 120,000 distinct CDR3 sequences, 24% seen once. The sample consisted of synovial fluid, either unsorted or a sorted T cell fraction (not recorded which). These receptors came from a male donor with ankylosing spondylitis. Each CDR3 is given with its conserved first and last residue. The size field is filled for only some rows; it gives once, few, many or a size class.

CASSRSYLGGGADTQYF	-	TRBV12-3/TRBV12-4	TRBJ2-3
CATSLRQFYGYTF	few	TRBV12-3/TRBV12-4	TRBJ1-2
CASSLDPGANVLTF	many	TRBV11-2	TRBJ2-6
CASSTGTGFVTQYF	few	TRBV5-1	TRBJ2-3
CSARDGGQSYNEQFF	-	TRBV20-1	TRBJ2-1
CASSQWGQRDNEQFF	many	TRBV4-1	TRBJ2-1
CSGRTNSAEQYF	-	TRBV29-1	TRBJ2-7
CASSVAPRGPPGDEQFF	-	TRBV9	TRBJ2-1
CASTASGRSFEQFF	many	TRBV12-3/TRBV12-4	TRBJ2-1
CASLELGGTTNNEQFF	many	TRBV7-9	TRBJ2-1
CASSLSSGNTIYF	many	TRBV7-6	TRBJ1-3
CASRGTSGSSYNEQFF	-	TRBV12-3/TRBV12-4	TRBJ2-1
CASSEPRAGLYGYTF	-	TRBV6-1	TRBJ1-2
CSARNAGADQETQYF	-	TRBV20-1	TRBJ2-5
CSATSGTRGHNEQFF	-	TRBV20-1	TRBJ2-1
CASTAGQGIFKNIQYF	many	TRBV12-3/TRBV12-4	TRBJ2-4
CASGSGISEGDTQYF	few	TRBV6-1	TRBJ2-3
CASTSGRSRENTEAFF	few	TRBV5-1	TRBJ1-1
CASRRGDRGPEGYTF	few	TRBV5-1	TRBJ1-2
CAISESQGAGEKLFF	few	TRBV10-3	TRBJ1-4
CATSRGDRDTGELFF	many	TRBV15	TRBJ2-2
CSANSGSYNEQFF	-	TRBV20-1	TRBJ2-1
CSARPDRGHQNEQYF	-	TRBV20-1	TRBJ2-7
CASSDLGGRYTDTQYF	many	TRBV2	TRBJ2-3
CASSLNRGAGNTIYF	few	TRBV7-2	TRBJ1-3
CASSQSGKGAAAFF	-	TRBV3-1	TRBJ1-1
CASREGAQNQPQHF	-	TRBV5-1	TRBJ1-5
CASSWVNEQFF	-	TRBV5-8	TRBJ2-1
CSATPPEDRGLTDTQYF	many	TRBV20-1	TRBJ2-3
CASSPKAWSGLNTEAFF	many	TRBV5-5	TRBJ1-1
CASSLSSMGGGIYGYTF	-	TRBV12-3/TRBV12-4	TRBJ1-2
CASTLGLAGSGEQFF	-	TRBV7-8	TRBJ2-1
CASREFGQGKNTEAFF	many	TRBV14	TRBJ1-1
CSGGRGPHEQFF	many	TRBV29-1	TRBJ2-1
CASSWTGDEQYF	many	TRBV11-2	TRBJ2-7
CASSLRENPDTQYF	many	TRBV5-1	TRBJ2-3
CASSDPGGADEQYF	few	TRBV7-2	TRBJ2-7
CASSEARQPNGETQYF	-	TRBV2	TRBJ2-5
CASSQGVAGVHNEQFF	-	TRBV3-1	TRBJ2-1
CASSRFGQDQYGYTF	few	TRBV12-3/TRBV12-4	TRBJ1-2
CASSLRGALNYGYTF	many	TRBV5-6	TRBJ1-2
CSAMGQGGPGNTIYF	-	TRBV20-1	TRBJ1-3
CASKLTRRAGELFF	-	TRBV12-3/TRBV12-4	TRBJ2-2
CSAIGSSYEQYF	few	TRBV20-1	TRBJ2-7
CASSFSSDTQYF	few	TRBV7-9	TRBJ2-3
CASSLRYGGSPLHF	few	TRBV27	TRBJ1-6